Listed below are T cell receptor beta chains from one sample, sequenced in a study of technical replicates of blood from a few donors. The data were produced by immunoSEQ multiplex PCR, yet TCRdb's version contains in-frame clones alone and is incomplete. The table includes about 82,000 clones, 96% detected once. The source material was T cells isolated from PBMCs. The receptors originated from a human donor in good health. The CDR3 runs from the conserved cysteine through the conserved F or W. Each record gives: V gene, D gene, J gene, clone size, CDR3 protein, CDR3 DNA. D genes are given only for firm matches. The size field is filled for only some rows; it gives once, few, many or a size class.

v_call: TRBV28
d_call: TRBD1
j_call: TRBJ1-1
clone_size: .
cdr3_aa: CASSGPGQGDAEAFF
cdr3_nt: TGTGCCAGCAGTGGCCCGGGACAGGGGGATGCTGAAGCTTTCTTT

v_call: TRBV19
d_call: TRBD1
j_call: TRBJ2-7
clone_size: .
cdr3_aa: CASRDRGLDEQYF
cdr3_nt: TGTGCCAGTAGGGACAGGGGGCTCGACGAGCAGTACTTC

v_call: TRBV6-6
d_call: .
j_call: TRBJ1-4
clone_size: once
cdr3_aa: CASSPGGTTNEKLFF
cdr3_nt: TGTGCCAGCAGCCCGGGGGGAACAACTAATGAAAAACTGTTTTTT

v_call: TRBV18
d_call: .
j_call: TRBJ1-1
clone_size: .
cdr3_aa: CASSPGPGHSSESGAFF
cdr3_nt: TGTGCCAGCTCACCAGGTCCGGGACACAGCTCTGAATCCGGAGCTTTCTTT

v_call: TRBV7-2
d_call: TRBD2
j_call: TRBJ2-3
clone_size: .
cdr3_aa: CASSAASGNRDTQYF
cdr3_nt: TGTGCCAGCAGCGCGGCTAGCGGGAATCGGGATACGCAGTATTTT

v_call: TRBV6-5
d_call: TRBD1
j_call: TRBJ1-2
clone_size: .
cdr3_aa: CASSYGQGAWGYTF
cdr3_nt: TGTGCCAGCAGTTACGGACAGGGGGCATGGGGCTACACCTTC

v_call: TRBV5-1
d_call: TRBD2
j_call: TRBJ2-7
clone_size: .
cdr3_aa: CASAGTSGYEQYF
cdr3_nt: TGCGCCAGCGCCGGGACTAGCGGCTACGAGCAGTACTTC

v_call: TRBV5-1
d_call: .
j_call: TRBJ2-1
clone_size: .
cdr3_aa: CASSSGLNNEQFF
cdr3_nt: TGCGCCAGCAGCTCCGGACTAAACAATGAGCAGTTCTTC

v_call: TRBV27
d_call: TRBD1
j_call: TRBJ2-7
clone_size: .
cdr3_aa: CASGPGGSYEQYF
cdr3_nt: TGTGCCAGCGGCCCAGGGGGCAGCTACGAGCAGTACTTC

v_call: TRBV27
d_call: .
j_call: TRBJ1-1
clone_size: .
cdr3_aa: CASSFGGETEAFF
cdr3_nt: TGTGCCAGCAGTTTTGGGGGCGAGACTGAAGCTTTCTTT

v_call: TRBV10-3
d_call: .
j_call: TRBJ2-4
clone_size: .
cdr3_aa: CAIRGGLSSKNIQYF
cdr3_nt: TGTGCCATCAGGGGCGGGTTAAGCTCCAAAAACATTCAGTACTTC

v_call: TRBV7-8
d_call: TRBD2
j_call: TRBJ2-2
clone_size: .
cdr3_aa: CASSFLRSGRLIGELFF
cdr3_nt: TGTGCCAGCAGCTTTCTACGCAGCGGGAGGCTTATCGGGGAGCTGTTTTTT

v_call: TRBV5-1
d_call: TRBD1
j_call: TRBJ1-2
clone_size: .
cdr3_aa: CASSLALEGARGYTF
cdr3_nt: TGCGCCAGCAGCTTGGCCTTAGAGGGGGCAAGAGGCTACACCTTC